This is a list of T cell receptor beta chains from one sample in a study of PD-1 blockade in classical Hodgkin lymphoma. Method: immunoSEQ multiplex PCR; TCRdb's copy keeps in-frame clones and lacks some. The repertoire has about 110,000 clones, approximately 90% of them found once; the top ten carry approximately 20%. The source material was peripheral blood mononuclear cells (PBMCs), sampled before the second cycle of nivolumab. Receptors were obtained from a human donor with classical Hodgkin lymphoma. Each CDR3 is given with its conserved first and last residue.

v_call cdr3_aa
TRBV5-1 CASSASGGGNTIYF
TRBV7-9 CASSLGRYETQYF
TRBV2 CASSAGTNTGELFF
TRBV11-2 CASSLTLSGGVNEQFF
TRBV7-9 CASSLVAGILSYEQYF
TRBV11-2 CASSSFPDRVDEQYF
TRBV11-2 CASSRLGVAYEQYF
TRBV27 CASSWGVTGELFF
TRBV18 CASSPMRENYGYTF
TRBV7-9 CASSLEGSGRFSYNEQFF
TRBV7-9 CASSRGQDNQPQHF
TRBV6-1 CASTLNLYEQFF
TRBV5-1 CASSLPGSYGYTF
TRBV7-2 CASKPGVSSGNEQFF
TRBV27 CASSFYGLADPKEQYF
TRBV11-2 CASSLRRVNTEAFF
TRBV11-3 CASSSKQESTDTQYF
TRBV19 CASSIQGHYGYTF
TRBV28 CASSPTGSGRRNEQFF
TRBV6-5 CASRETDSNQPQHF
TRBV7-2 CASSLAPLAGGETQYF
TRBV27 CASSFRVQETQYF
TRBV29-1 CSVIRAREHTEAFF
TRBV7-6 CASSWTDNQPQHF
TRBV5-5 CASSLTPPGNEKLFF
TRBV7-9 CASSPMLGPQHF
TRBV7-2 CASSAKTGSNEQFF
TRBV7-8 CASSLAGGSTGELFF
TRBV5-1 CASSLVTGGILDEQFF
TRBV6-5 CASRRDTSYGYTF
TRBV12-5 CASGLRRVGDTQYF